This paragraph covers one TCR beta chain sequence. The sample comes from a study of PD-1 blockade in classical Hodgkin lymphoma. Germline V gives CDR1 SGHTA, CDR2 FQGNSA. The CDR3 runs 13 residues. Trimming removed 1 base from V and 1 base from J, with 5 bases in between. All trial patients relapsed after autologous stem cell transplantation. Profiling relied on immunoSEQ multiplex PCR, and the TCRdb table lists in-frame clones only, not all of them. The table has some 95,000 clones, roughly nine tenths seen once. The chain carries TRBV7-2 and TRBJ2-7; no definite D call. The sample in question was peripheral blood mononuclear cells (PBMCs), obtained before the second cycle of nivolumab. This sequence originates from a human donor with classical Hodgkin lymphoma. The CDR3 coding sequence is TGTGCCAGCAGCTTAGAGCAGTCCTACGAGCAGTACTTC. Translation: CASSLEQSYEQYF.